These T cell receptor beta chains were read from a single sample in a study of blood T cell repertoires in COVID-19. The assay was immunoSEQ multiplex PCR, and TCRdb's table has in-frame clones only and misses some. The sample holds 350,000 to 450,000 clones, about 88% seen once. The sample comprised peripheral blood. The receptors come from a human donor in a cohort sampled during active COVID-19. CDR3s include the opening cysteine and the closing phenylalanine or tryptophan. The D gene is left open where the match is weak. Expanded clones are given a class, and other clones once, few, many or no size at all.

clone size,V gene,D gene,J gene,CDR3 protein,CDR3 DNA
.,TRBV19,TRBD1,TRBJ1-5,CASRDRANQPQHF,TGTGCCAGTCGGGACAGGGCAAATCAGCCCCAGCATTTT
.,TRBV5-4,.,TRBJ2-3,CASSPSPGVHTQYF,TGTGCCAGCAGCCCTAGCCCAGGGGTGCATACGCAGTATTTT
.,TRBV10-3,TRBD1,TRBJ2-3,CAISESDRGTDTQYF,TGTGCCATCAGCGAATCGGACAGGGGCACAGATACGCAGTATTTT
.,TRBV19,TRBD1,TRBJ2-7,CASSKKGGEGYEQYF,TGTGCCAGTAGTAAAAAAGGGGGCGAAGGGTACGAGCAGTACTTC
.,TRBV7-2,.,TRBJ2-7,CASSSLTGRYEQYF,TGTGCCAGCAGCTCGCTGACAGGGAGGTACGAGCAGTACTTC
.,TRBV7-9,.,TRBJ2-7,CASSLQGVRSYEQYF,TGTGCCAGCAGCTTACAAGGGGTACGATCCTACGAGCAGTACTTC
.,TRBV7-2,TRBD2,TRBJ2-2,CASSPFGGAGTGELFF,TGTGCCAGCAGCCCGTTCGGGGGGGCGGGCACCGGGGAGCTGTTTTTT
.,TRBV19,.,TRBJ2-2,CASSRGALGELFF,TGTGCCAGTAGTCGGGGGGCTCTCGGGGAGCTGTTTTTT
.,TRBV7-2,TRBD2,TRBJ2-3,CASSFSGILGRSTDTQYF,TGTGCCAGCAGTTTTAGCGGGATTCTAGGCCGTAGCACAGATACGCAGTATTTT
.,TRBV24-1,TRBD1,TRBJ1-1,CATSETNRGTEAFF,TGTGCCACCAGTGAAACCAACAGGGGCACTGAAGCTTTCTTT
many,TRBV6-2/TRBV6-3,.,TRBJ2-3,CASSWTSTDTQYF,TGTGCCAGCAGTTGGACTAGCACAGATACGCAGTATTTT
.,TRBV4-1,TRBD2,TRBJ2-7,CASSQVKGLAASYEQYF,TGCGCCAGCAGCCAAGTAAAGGGACTAGCGGCCTCCTACGAGCAGTACTTC
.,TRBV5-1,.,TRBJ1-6,CASSLEGGGSPLHF,TGCGCCAGCAGCCTTGAAGGGGGTGGTTCACCCCTCCACTTT
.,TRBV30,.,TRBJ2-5,CAWGQEAGETQYF,TGTGCCTGGGGCCAGGAAGCCGGTGAGACCCAGTACTTC
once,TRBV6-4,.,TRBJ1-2,CASSDPVGRFNYGYTF,TGTGCCAGCAGTGACCCCGTTGGCAGGTTTAACTATGGCTACACCTTC
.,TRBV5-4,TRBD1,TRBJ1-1,CASSLAGTGGAGTEAFF,TGTGCCAGCAGCTTGGCCGGGACAGGGGGCGCGGGGACTGAAGCTTTCTTT
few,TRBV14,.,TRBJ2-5,CASSRRGKETQYF,TGTGCCAGCAGCCGAAGAGGCAAGGAGACCCAGTACTTC
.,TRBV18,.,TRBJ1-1,CASSPQRGNTEAFF,TGTGCCAGCTCACCCCAAAGGGGCAACACTGAAGCTTTCTTT
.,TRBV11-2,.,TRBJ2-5,CASSLPGIETQYF,TGTGCCAGCAGCTTGCCAGGGATCGAGACCCAGTACTTC
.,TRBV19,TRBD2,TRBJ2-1,CASRGLAGGGDNEQFF,TGTGCCAGTAGGGGACTAGCGGGAGGCGGAGACAATGAGCAGTTCTTC
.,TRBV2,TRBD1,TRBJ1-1,CASRTGVGTEAFF,TGTGCCAGTCGGACAGGGGTTGGCACTGAAGCTTTCTTT
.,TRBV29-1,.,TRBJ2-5,CSVPQGNRETQYF,TGCAGCGTTCCACAGGGAAACAGGGAGACCCAGTACTTC
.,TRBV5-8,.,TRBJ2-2,CASSTQGGLIGELFF,TGTGCCAGCAGTACCCAGGGTGGGCTAATCGGGGAGCTGTTTTTT
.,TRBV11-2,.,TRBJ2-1,CASSLDPGGGPSYNEQFF,TGTGCCAGCAGCTTAGATCCGGGCGGGGGCCCTTCCTACAATGAGCAGTTCTTC
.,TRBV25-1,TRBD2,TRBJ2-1,CASCDVTSGGNEQFF,TGTGCCAGCTGCGATGTGACTAGCGGGGGGAATGAGCAGTTCTTC
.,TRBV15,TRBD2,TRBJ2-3,CATSRDLSGDTQYF,TGTGCCACCAGCAGAGACCTTAGCGGGGATACGCAGTATTTT
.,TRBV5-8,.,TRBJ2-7,CASSLSWTRAYEQYF,TGTGCCAGCAGCTTAAGTTGGACAAGAGCCTACGAGCAGTACTTC
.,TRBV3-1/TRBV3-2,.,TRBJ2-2,CASSYRGSTNTGELFF,TGTGCCAGCAGCTACCGAGGTAGTACTAACACCGGGGAGCTGTTTTTT
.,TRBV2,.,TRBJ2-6,CASSEAGGRIGGANVLTF,TGTGCCAGCAGTGAAGCGGGGGGGCGGATCGGTGGGGCCAACGTCCTGACTTTC
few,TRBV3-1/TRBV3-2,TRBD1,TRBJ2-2,CASSQEQGVGELFF,TGTGCCAGCAGCCAAGAGCAGGGGGTCGGGGAGCTGTTTTTT
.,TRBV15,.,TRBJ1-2,CATSRGQGLGGYTF,TGTGCCACCAGCAGAGGTCAGGGGCTTGGCGGCTACACCTTC
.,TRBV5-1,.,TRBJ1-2,CASSLEAGKMGGYTF,TGCGCCAGCAGCTTGGAGGCGGGTAAAATGGGGGGCTACACCTTC
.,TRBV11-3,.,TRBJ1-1,CASSYQGSNTEAFF,TGTGCCAGCAGCTATCAGGGGTCGAACACTGAAGCTTTCTTT
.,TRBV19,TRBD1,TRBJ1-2,CASSPWTGGSYGYTF,TGTGCCAGTAGTCCATGGACAGGAGGAAGCTATGGCTACACCTTC
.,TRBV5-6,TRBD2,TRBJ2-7,CASSGDYNEQYF,TGTGCCAGCAGCGGGGACTACAACGAGCAGTACTTC
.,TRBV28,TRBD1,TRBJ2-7,CASSLTGQGVLYEQYF,TGTGCCAGCAGCTTAACTGGACAGGGAGTTCTATACGAGCAGTACTTC
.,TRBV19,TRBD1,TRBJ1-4,CASSIIPGQGYNEKLFF,TGTGCCAGTAGTATAATCCCGGGACAGGGTTATAATGAAAAACTGTTTTTT
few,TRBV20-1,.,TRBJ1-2,CSASWEGANYGYTF,TGCAGTGCTAGTTGGGAGGGGGCTAACTATGGCTACACCTTC
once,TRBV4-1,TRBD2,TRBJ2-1,CASSQGASGYNEQFF,TGCGCCAGCAGCCAAGGGGCTAGCGGATACAATGAGCAGTTCTTC
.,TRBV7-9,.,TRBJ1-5,CASSLESTDNQPQHF,TGTGCCAGCAGCTTAGAGTCGACAGACAATCAGCCCCAGCATTTT
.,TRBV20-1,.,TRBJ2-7,CSARLGGEQYF,TGCAGTGCTAGATTAGGGGGCGAGCAGTACTTC
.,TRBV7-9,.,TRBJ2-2,CASSLGIAGPNTGELFF,TGTGCCAGCAGCTTAGGTATCGCAGGGCCGAACACCGGGGAGCTGTTTTTT
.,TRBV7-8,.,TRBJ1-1,CASTPGNTNTEAFF,TGTGCCAGCACCCCAGGGAATACGAACACTGAAGCTTTCTTT
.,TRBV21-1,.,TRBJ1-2,CASSTLDRVYRNYGYTF,TGTGCCAGCAGCACACTTGACAGGGTCTATCGTAACTATGGCTACACCTTC
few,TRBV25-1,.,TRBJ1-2,CAGTVGQNYGYTF,TGTGCCGGGACCGTCGGACAGAACTATGGCTACACCTTC
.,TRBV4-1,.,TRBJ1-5,CASSQGGAQPQHF,TGCGCCAGCAGCCAGGGGGGGGCCCAGCCCCAGCATTTT
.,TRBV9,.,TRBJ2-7,CASSVEEGREQYF,TGTGCCAGCAGCGTAGAGGAGGGGCGCGAGCAGTACTTC
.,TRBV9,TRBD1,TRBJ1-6,CASSVAGQGNSPLHF,TGTGCCAGCAGCGTAGCGGGACAGGGTAATTCACCCCTCCACTTT
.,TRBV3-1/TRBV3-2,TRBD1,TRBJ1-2,CASSQGDRGTNYGYTF,TGTGCCAGCAGCCAGGGGGACAGGGGTACTAACTATGGCTACACCTTC
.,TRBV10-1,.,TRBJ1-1,CASSLTEDTGAFF,TGCGCCAGCAGTCTAACCGAGGACACTGGAGCTTTCTTT
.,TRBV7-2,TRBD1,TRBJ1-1,CASSLLGPSTGDSTEAFF,TGTGCCAGCAGCTTACTAGGTCCCTCGACAGGGGATTCCACTGAAGCTTTCTTT
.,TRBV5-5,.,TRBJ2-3,CASSAWATQYF,TGTGCCAGCAGCGCCTGGGCAACGCAGTATTTT
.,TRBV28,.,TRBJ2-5,CASSFWHQETQYF,TGTGCCAGCAGTTTTTGGCATCAAGAGACCCAGTACTTC
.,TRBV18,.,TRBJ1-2,CASSPRGGRSGGSYGYTF,TGTGCCAGCTCGCCGAGGGGCGGCAGGTCCGGGGGTAGCTATGGCTACACCTTC